This T cell receptor beta chain comes out of a study of blood T cell repertoires in COVID-19. On the study more broadly: Samples taken during acute and convalescent COVID-19 were collected in the United States, Italy and Spain.

Using immunoSEQ multiplex PCR, the repertoire was profiled, and TCRdb retains in-frame clones only, with some absent. Here the sample spans approximately 280,000 clones, 80% to 90% being singletons. The TCR sequence derives from a man aged 40-50 years with acute or convalescent COVID-19. Sequences were obtained from peripheral blood.

CDR3 coding DNA: TGTGCCAGCAGTGGGGACTTCGGGACCCAGTACTTC. This gives the protein CASSGDFGTQYF. This chain joins TRBV9 and TRBJ2-5, with a weak D call TRBD2 (6 bases). With 5 bases removed from V and 7 bases from J, the gap between germline ends came to 12 bases. Germline V gene data show CDR1 as SGDLS and CDR2 as YYNGEE. The CDR3 runs 12 residues. Drawing the rest from reference TRBV9 and TRBJ2-5, the complete variable domain is DSGVTQTPKHLITATGQRVTLRCSPRSGDLSVYWYQQSLDQGLQFLIQYYNGEERAKGNILERFSAQQFPDLHSELNLSSLELGDSALYFCASSGDFGTQYFGPGTRLLVL.